The 15 T cell receptor beta chains given below trace back to one sample, sequenced in a study of blood T cell repertoires in COVID-19. Clones were sequenced by immunoSEQ multiplex PCR, and TCRdb holds only the in-frame ones, with some missing. The sample shows 200,000 to 300,000 clones, around nine tenths of them seen only once. The sequencing sample was made of PBMCs or T cells enriched from blood (not recorded which). The receptors derive from a woman younger than 45 with acute COVID-19.

The chain combines TRBV4-1 with TRBJ2-2, with D possibly being TRBD1 (6 bases). V lost 3 bases and J lost 0, with 8 bases in between. The CDR3 is made up of 15 amino acids. Germline CDR1 MGHRA, CDR2 YSYEKL. The CDR3 DNA follows: TGCGCCAGCAGCCACAGGGGCCCGAACACCGGGGAGCTGTTTTTT. It is translated as CASSHRGPNTGELFF.

V is TRBV4-1 and J is TRBJ2-3; possibly TRBD2 for D (5 bases). The length of the CDR3 is 13 residues. The ends were cut back, 1 base at V and 6 bases at J, with 8 bases in the middle. Germline CDR1 reads MGHRA; CDR2 reads YSYEKL. The CDR3 DNA is TGCGCCAGCAGCCAAGCACCGGGGGATACGCAGTATTTT. Its translation is CASSQAPGDTQYF.

The genes are TRBV19 and TRBJ1-2; D is possibly TRBD1 (5 bases). CDR1 LNHDA and CDR2 SQIVND come from the germline V gene (reference sequence). There are 14 residues in the CDR3. V gave up 6 bases and J gave up 0 bases, with 11 bases separating them. CDR3 DNA: TGTGCCAGTAGCCTTGACAGTTCTAACTATGGCTACACCTTC. Its protein product is CASSLDSSNYGYTF.

The rearrangement uses TRBV27 and TRBJ2-7, with D tentatively TRBD2 (8 bases). Trimming took off 7 bases at V and 2 bases at J, with 33 bases between the two ends. This CDR3 spans 20 amino acids. Germline values: CDR1 MNHEY, CDR2 SMNVEV (reference sequence). The CDR3 coding sequence is TGTGCCAGCAAAACGACAGGGTTCTCTAGCGGGCCCTCCTTAACCTACGAGCAGTACTTC. It codes for CASKTTGFSSGPSLTYEQYF.

The J gene is TRBJ1-2, the V gene TRBV28; 8 nucleotides match TRBD1. There are 14 residues in the CDR3. Germline assignment: CDR1 MDHEN and CDR2 SYDVKM. V was clipped by 6 bases and J by 7 bases; unmatched bases: 10. CDR3 in DNA: TGTGCCAGCAGCCTCGGACAGGGTATAGGTGGCTACACCTTC. It specifies CASSLGQGIGGYTF.

The rearrangement links TRBV4-3 to TRBJ1-1; TRBD1 aligns across 9 bases. The CDR3 runs 19 residues. V was pared by 4 bases and J by 1 base, with 16 bases of the junction left unmatched. Germline CDR1 reads LGHNA; CDR2 reads YSLEER. The CDR3: CASSPSWTGALRSNTEAFF. In DNA form, the CDR3 reads TGCGCCAGCAGCCCTAGCTGGACAGGGGCCCTCCGGTCGAACACTGAAGCTTTCTTT.

CDR3 coding DNA: TGTGCCAGTAGTAACCTCAGGGTTAATGAGCAGTTCTTC. Translated, it gives CASSNLRVNEQFF. The chain employs TRBV19 and TRBJ2-1; D is perhaps TRBD1 (5 bases). The germline V gene has CDR1 LNHDA and CDR2 SQIVND (reference sequence). The CDR3 is made up of 13 amino acids. The ends were cut back, 4 bases at V and 7 bases at J, with 11 bases in the middle.

The chain carries TRBV9 and TRBJ1-1; unclear D gene. CDR1 is SGDLS, CDR2 YYNGEE, per germline. The CDR3 consists of 13 residues. Between the trimmed V and J ends, which lost 0 bases and 4 bases, there was a span of 7 bases. The CDR3 reads CASSVGQFTEAFF. CDR3 nucleotide sequence: TGTGCCAGCAGCGTAGGTCAGTTCACTGAAGCTTTCTTT.

The chain combines TRBV18 with TRBJ1-2, with TRBD1 matching over 7 bases. The CDR3 is 15 amino acids. Germline-derived CDR1 and CDR2 are KGHSH and LQKENI. V lost 2 bases to trimming and J lost 2 bases; unmatched junction nucleotides: 5. The CDR3 coding sequence is TGTGCCAGCTCACCAGAGATGACAGGGAACTATGGCTACACCTTC. Protein product: CASSPEMTGNYGYTF.

The chain employs TRBV20-1 and TRBJ1-2, with no clear D. The CDR3 has 11 residues. The germline V gene has CDR1 DFQATT and CDR2 SNEGSKA (reference sequence). Deletions cut 6 bases from V and 5 bases from J, with 10 bases between. The CDR3 protein is CSAREEYGYTF. The CDR3 nucleotides read TGCAGTGCCCGCGAGGAGTATGGCTACACCTTC.

This chain uses TRBV10-3 with TRBJ2-3; 11 positions agree with TRBD2. The germline V gene encodes CDR1 ENHRY and CDR2 SYGVKD. The trim removed 5 bases at V and 5 bases at J, leaving 9 bases unmatched. The CDR3 totals 16 residues. In DNA form, the CDR3 reads TGTGCCATCAGTCCAAAGGTAGCGGGGGGGGGAGATACGCAGTATTTT. Translated, it gives CAISPKVAGGGDTQYF.

This clone was detected only a few times. V and J are TRBV13 and TRBJ1-2, with 7 bases aligning to TRBD1. Germline V gene data show CDR1 as PRHDT and CDR2 as FYEKMQ (reference sequence). The CDR3 runs 12 residues. The ends lost 5 bases at V and 7 bases at J; junction bases unmatched: 4. CDR3 in DNA: TGTGCCAGCAGCGCCACAGGGGTTGGCTACACCTTC. The encoded protein is CASSATGVGYTF. The whole variable domain, remainder taken from reference TRBV13 and TRBJ1-2, is AAGVIQSPRHLIKEKRETATLKCYPIPRHDTVYWYQQGPGQDPQFLISFYEKMQSDKGSIPDRFSAQQFSDYHSELNMSSLELGDSALYFCASSATGVGYTFGSGTRLTVV.

The gene calls are TRBV9 and TRBJ2-7; 7 bases fit TRBD1. The trim removed 2 bases at V and 2 bases at J, leaving 4 bases unmatched. CDR1 is SGDLS and CDR2 is YYNGEE in the germline V gene. CDR3 length: 14 amino acids. In DNA form, the CDR3 reads TGTGCCAGCAGCGTTGAGGGGGCCCCCTACGAGCAGTACTTC. Its translation is CASSVEGAPYEQYF.

This clone was seen a single time. V is TRBV5-6 and J is TRBJ2-5; 7 positions agree with TRBD2. V lost 4 bases and J lost 5; bases outside the gene matches: 11. The germline V gene encodes CDR1 SGHDT and CDR2 YYEEEE. This CDR3 contains 15 residues. In DNA, the CDR3 is TGTGCCAGCAGCCCGTTATCAGGACTAGTGGAGACCCAGTACTTC. This translates into CASSPLSGLVETQYF.

The chain is built from TRBV7-9 and TRBJ2-5; tentatively, D is TRBD2 (7 bases). This CDR3 spans 15 amino acids. Germline loops: CDR1 SEHNR, CDR2 FQNEAQ (reference sequence). V was pared by 4 bases and J by 5 bases, with 17 bases between. The CDR3 spells CASSSGGSGWETQYF. The CDR3 DNA follows: TGTGCCAGCAGCTCGGGGGGCAGCGGGTGGGAGACCCAGTACTTC. The full variable domain, its missing parts supplied by reference TRBV7-9 and TRBJ2-5, is DTGVSQNPRHKITKRGQNVTFRCDPISEHNRLYWYRQTLGQGPEFLTYFQNEAQLEKSRLLSDRFSAERPKGSFSTLEIQRTEQGDSAMYLCASSSGGSGWETQYFGPGTRLLVL.